This T cell receptor beta chain was captured in a study of OX40 agonist ivuxolimab in advanced cancers. Looking at the study overall: Patients treated during dose escalation were battling hepatocellular carcinoma, melanoma, renal cell or head and neck cancer. The study reported partial responses in three patients: one hepatocellular carcinoma, two cutaneous melanoma.

Anyone with autoimmune disease history or systemic immunosuppression was excluded. V lost 5 bases, J lost 7 bases, and 17 bases lay in between. The CDR3 loop spans 14 amino acids. The germline CDR1 and CDR2 sequences are MDHEN and SYDVKM. Here immunoSEQ multiplex PCR was the method, and the copy in TCRdb shows in-frame clones only, minus some. The sample contains tens of thousands of clones, under 85% of which appear only once. The receptor was derived from an adult with an advanced solid tumor such as melanoma, head and neck, liver or kidney cancer. The source material was CD4+ or CD8+ T cells sorted from blood, sampled in a trial of the OX40 agonist ivuxolimab. V usage is TRBV28 and J usage is TRBJ1-2, with D tentatively TRBD1 (6 bases). The CDR3 is CASSRGGQIIGYTF. The CDR3 DNA sequence: TGTGCCAGCAGTAGAGGAGGACAGATTATTGGCTACACCTTC.